What follows are 17 T cell receptor beta chains derived from one specimen sequenced in a study of blood T cell repertoires in COVID-19. Produced via immunoSEQ multiplex PCR; TCRdb's table is partial and in-frame only. Altogether about 250,000 clones are present, nearly 95% being singletons, with the ten largest covering about 0.79%. The source material was peripheral blood. The receptors were sampled from a young man with COVID-19, enrolled during active disease.

This clone was found once. This chain links TRBV10-1 with TRBJ2-1; weak D call: TRBD1 (6 bases). CDR3 size: 13 residues. The germline V gene encodes CDR1 WNHNN and CDR2 SYGVQD (reference sequence). Deletions cut 0 bases from V and 10 bases from J, with 10 bases between. This CDR3 reads CASSESIGTEQFF. Here the CDR3 DNA reads TGCGCCAGCAGTGAGTCGATTGGGACAGAGCAGTTCTTC.

The J gene is TRBJ1-2, the V gene TRBV6-5; a possible D gene is TRBD1 (6 bases). This CDR3 has 14 residues. Germline CDR1 is MNHEY and CDR2 is SVGAGI. Trimming stripped 7 bases from V and 4 bases from J, with 16 bases between. CDR3 sequence reads: CASKIYRESYGYTF. CDR3 nucleotides: TGTGCCAGCAAAATATACAGGGAAAGCTATGGCTACACCTTC.

V and J are TRBV5-1 and TRBJ1-4, with 7 bases that match TRBD1. The ends lost 0 bases at V and 4 bases at J; junction bases unmatched: 3. The CDR3 runs 15 residues. The V gene's germline CDR1 is SGHRS and CDR2 YFSETQ. The CDR3 DNA is TGCGCCAGCAGCTTGGACCAGGGGGTTAATGAAAAACTGTTTTTT. Translating gives CASSLDQGVNEKLFF.

This chain uses TRBV3-1 (or the pseudogene TRBV3-2) with TRBJ2-2, with 10 bases matching TRBD1. CDR1 and CDR2 from the germline V gene are LGHDT and YNNKEL (reference sequence). This CDR3 spans 15 amino acids. Trimming at V came to 1 base and at J to 4 bases, leaving 0 bases not matched to a gene. CDR3 DNA sequence: TGTGCCAGCAGCCAAGGGGACAGGGGCACCGGGGAGCTGTTTTTT. Translation gives CASSQGDRGTGELFF.

The chain joins TRBV7-2 to TRBJ1-5, with unresolved D. Germline CDR1 SGHTA, CDR2 FQGNSA. This CDR3 region has 13 residues. V was cut by 1 base and J by 9 bases, with 10 bases left in between. CDR3 region: CASSLGVRGPQHF. CDR3 nucleotides: TGTGCCAGCAGCTTAGGGGTTCGGGGGCCCCAGCATTTT.

The genes are TRBV2 and TRBJ1-5; 8 bases map to TRBD1. Germline V lookup: CDR1 SNHLY, CDR2 FYNNEI. V lost 4 bases to trimming and J lost 0 bases; unmatched junction nucleotides: 2. This CDR3 region has 15 residues. The CDR3 DNA sequence: TGTGCCAGCAGTGGACAGGGGTCTAGCAATCAGCCCCAGCATTTT. Amino acid sequence: CASSGQGSSNQPQHF.

V usage is TRBV7-3 and J usage is TRBJ1-2; no firm D call. Germline assignment: CDR1 SGHTA and CDR2 FQGTGA. This CDR3 is 14 amino acids long. V shed 2 bases and J shed 4 bases, with 11 bases lying between them. The CDR3 DNA sequence: TGTGCCAGCAGCTTATGGGGTGGGAGCTATGGCTACACCTTC. It translates to CASSLWGGSYGYTF.

V usage is TRBV29-1 and J usage is TRBJ1-2; TRBD1 is a possible D gene (5 bases). The CDR3 consists of 11 residues. With 3 bases removed from V and 3 bases from J, the gap between germline ends came to 5 bases. Germline CDR1 and CDR2: SQVTM and ANQGSEA. CDR3 amino acids: CSVDRDYGYTF. The CDR3 DNA reads as TGCAGCGTTGACAGGGACTATGGCTACACCTTC.

This chain links TRBV9 with TRBJ2-3; TRBD2 matches 8 bases. This CDR3 contains 17 residues. With 1 base clipped from V and 2 bases from J, the junction kept 9 bases outside the gene matches. From germline, CDR1 is SGDLS and CDR2 YYNGEE. The CDR3 sequence: CASSVFLAGGYTDTQYF. The CDR3 nucleotides are TGTGCCAGCAGCGTATTTCTGGCGGGGGGATACACAGATACGCAGTATTTT.

The chain recombines TRBV6-5 with TRBJ2-7, with 8 nucleotides matching TRBD1. Trimming removed 2 bases from V and 6 bases from J; junction bases left unmatched: 0. CDR3 length: 12 amino acids. The germline V gene encodes CDR1 MNHEY and CDR2 SVGAGI. CDR3 nucleotide sequence: TGTGCCAGCAGTTACACAGGGGGCGAGCAGTACTTC. This sequence encodes CASSYTGGEQYF.

This clone was seen a single time. The chain carries TRBV5-1 and TRBJ2-3; 7 bases agree with TRBD1. With V trimmed by 2 bases and J by 6 bases, 9 bases remained unmatched. CDR3 length: 15 residues. Per germline, CDR1 SGHRS and CDR2 YFSETQ. For the CDR3, the DNA is TGCGCCAGCAGCTTTCGGCAGGGGGAAGGGGATACGCAGTATTTT. Its translation: CASSFRQGEGDTQYF.

CDR3 bases: TGCGCCACGGGGGGGAGGGAGACCCAGTACTTC. This encodes CATGGRETQYF. The chain links TRBV4-1 to TRBJ2-5, with 8 bases identical to TRBD2. The CDR3 loop spans 11 amino acids. V was pared by 10 bases and J by 5 bases, with 3 bases of the junction left unmatched. Germline V lookup: CDR1 MGHRA, CDR2 YSYEKL.

CDR3 residues: CASSGGDRGDMNTEAFF. CDR3 bases: TGTGCCAGCAGCGGTGGGGACAGGGGCGATATGAACACTGAAGCTTTCTTT. This chain uses TRBV6-2 or TRBV6-3 with TRBJ1-1; 10 bases map to TRBD1. Per the germline V gene, CDR1 is MNHEY and CDR2 is SVGEGT. The CDR3 is made up of 17 amino acids. V lost 6 bases, J lost 0 bases, and 10 bases stayed unmatched.

The gene calls are TRBV6-5 and TRBJ2-5, with D possibly TRBD2 on 6 matching bases. V was trimmed by 8 bases and J by 1 base, leaving 11 bases between them. The CDR3 is 13 residues long. Per germline, CDR1 MNHEY and CDR2 SVGAGI. The CDR3 is CASSSSAQETQYF. CDR3 DNA sequence: TGTGCCAGCTCTTCTAGCGCCCAAGAGACCCAGTACTTC.

This chain joins TRBV28 and TRBJ1-1; TRBD1 matches 8 bases. Per germline, CDR1 MDHEN and CDR2 SYDVKM. This CDR3 has 11 amino acids. The V segment lost 8 bases and the J segment 11 bases; nucleotides outside the gene matches: 7. The DNA for the CDR3 is TGTGCCAGCTTTCGACAGGGGTGGGCTTTCTTT. Amino acid sequence: CASFRQGWAFF.

The chain links TRBV3-1 (or the pseudogene TRBV3-2) to TRBJ1-4, with 7 bases fitting TRBD1. This CDR3 has 15 residues. Germline CDR1 LGHDT, CDR2 YNNKEL (reference sequence). With V trimmed by 0 bases and J by 6 bases, 4 bases remained unmatched. The CDR3 protein is CASSQDFTGDEKLFF. CDR3 in DNA: TGTGCCAGCAGCCAAGATTTCACAGGGGATGAAAAACTGTTTTTT.

This clone was seen once. The genes are TRBV10-3 and TRBJ1-2; D remains unclear. Trimming shortened V by 4 bases and J by 2 bases, and 14 bases separated the two germline ends. The CDR3 is made up of 15 amino acids. Germline CDR1 and CDR2: ENHRY and SYGVKD. This CDR3 reads CAISGLAVGNYGYTF. CDR3 nucleotides: TGTGCCATCAGTGGCCTTGCGGTTGGGAACTATGGCTACACCTTC.